The 17 T cell receptor beta chains presented below share a single source sample, sequenced in a study of early T cells in non-severe SARS-CoV-2 infection listed by TCRdb under 2021. Library construction relied on 5' RACE. For sequencing, a NextSeq 500 was employed. TCRdb reworked the public reads: Q25 trimming with fastp, MiXCR clone assembly, productive beta chains retained. Every entry covers one CDR3 protein and lists the most common genes and DNA from its rows. The sample table shows 50,000 or so distinct CDR3 sequences, and over 3.5% are seen once. The ten largest clones take up around 6% of the sample. Specimen: whole blood. These receptor sequences come from an adult who was a healthcare worker with PCR-confirmed SARS-CoV-2 infection or an uninfected control (not recorded which).

The chain couples TRBV3-1 to TRBJ2-7; TRBD2 agrees at 14 bases. The trim removed 4 bases at V and 3 bases at J, leaving 11 bases unmatched. Germline V gives CDR1 LGHDT, CDR2 YNNKEL (reference sequence). The CDR3 loop spans 18 amino acids. CDR3 nucleotides: TGTGCCAGCAGCCCCCGGGGACTAGCGGGGGCCCTTATCTACGAGCAGTACTTC. Encoded protein: CASSPRGLAGALIYEQYF.

This clonotype was seen a few times. V gene TRBV5-4 combines with J gene TRBJ2-5; no clear D gene. CDR1 SGHNT and CDR2 YYREEE come from the germline V gene (reference sequence). V was shortened by 4 bases and J by 5 bases, with 12 bases between the two germline ends. This CDR3 contains 13 residues. CDR3 residues: CASSQPLGETQYF. CDR3 in DNA: TGTGCCAGCAGCCAACCACTTGGGGAGACCCAGTACTTC.

This clonotype was seen many times. The chain joins TRBV4-2 to TRBJ2-1, with TRBD2 matching 7 bases. The CDR3 runs 15 residues. Germline V lookup: CDR1 LGHNA, CDR2 YNFKEQ. V gave up 4 bases and J gave up 2 bases; unmatched junction bases: 5. The CDR3 here is CASSPLADPYNEQFF. The CDR3 DNA sequence: TGTGCCAGCAGCCCTCTAGCGGACCCCTACAATGAGCAGTTCTTC.

The table lists this clonotype with a few counts. This rearrangement joins TRBV6-2 or TRBV6-3 to TRBJ2-7, with no clear D. V was cut by 5 bases and J by 7 bases, with 12 bases left in between. This CDR3 comprises 12 residues. Germline V CDR1 and CDR2: MNHEY, SVGEGT. CDR3 bases: TGTGCCAGCAGTCTCTTCATGTGGGAGCAGTACTTC. Protein: CASSLFMWEQYF.

The chain combines TRBV3-1 with TRBJ1-5, with D uncertain. The CDR3 spans 12 residues. The ends were cut back, 5 bases at V and 5 bases at J, with 7 bases in the middle. CDR1 and CDR2 (germline): LGHDT, YNNKEL (reference sequence). CDR3 loop: CASSTRDQPQHF. The CDR3 coding sequence is TGTGCCAGCAGCACTCGTGATCAGCCCCAGCATTTT.

This clonotype was counted many times. This chain connects TRBV29-1 to TRBJ2-7, with D perhaps given as TRBD1 or TRBD2 (5 bases each). The CDR3 totals 12 residues. Germline CDR1 reads SQVTM; CDR2 reads ANQGSEA. V lost 7 bases and J 2 bases, leaving 12 bases between the germline ends. The CDR3, as DNA: TGCAGCGCCGAGGGGCAGGCCTACGAGCAGTACTTC. It yields the protein CSAEGQAYEQYF.

This clonotype was counted ten times or more. The rearrangement uses TRBV7-9 and TRBJ2-6; the D is unclear. The CDR3 loop spans 16 amino acids. Germline assignment: CDR1 SEHNR and CDR2 FQNEAQ (reference sequence). V was trimmed by 5 bases and J by 0 bases, leaving 11 bases between them. CDR3 sequence reads: CASSQTGRSGANVLTF. Here the CDR3 DNA reads TGTGCCAGCAGCCAGACGGGTCGCTCTGGGGCCAACGTCCTGACTTTC. Full variable domain (missing parts from reference TRBV7-9 and TRBJ2-6): DTGVSQNPRHKITKRGQNVTFRCDPISEHNRLYWYRQTLGQGPEFLTYFQNEAQLEKSRLLSDRFSAERPKGSFSTLEIQRTEQGDSAMYLCASSQTGRSGANVLTFGAGSRLTVL.

This clonotype appeared many times. J is TRBJ1-5 and V is TRBV28; possibly TRBD1 for D (6 bases). The CDR3 totals 15 residues. In germline, CDR1 is MDHEN, CDR2 SYDVKM. With 6 bases removed from V and 4 bases from J, the gap between germline ends came to 16 bases. The CDR3: CASSPQDSKNQPQHF. In nucleotides, the CDR3 is TGTGCCAGCAGCCCTCAGGACAGCAAAAATCAGCCCCAGCATTTT.

This clonotype was recorded many times. V gene TRBV20-1 combines with J gene TRBJ2-2; D may be TRBD1 or TRBD2 (6 bases each). The CDR3 sequence is 16 residues long. CDR1 DFQATT and CDR2 SNEGSKA come from the germline V gene (reference sequence). The V gene lost 0 bases and the J gene lost 3 bases, with 14 bases spanning the gap. This CDR3 reads CSARDRGAHHTGELFF. The CDR3 coding sequence is TGCAGTGCTAGAGATAGGGGGGCTCATCACACCGGGGAGCTGTTTTTT.

This clonotype was found many times. This chain connects TRBV20-1 to TRBJ2-1; D is possibly TRBD2 (5 bases). The CDR3 runs to 15 residues. V was cut by 3 bases and J by 3 bases, with 15 bases left in between. Germline CDR1 reads DFQATT; CDR2 reads SNEGSKA (reference sequence). CDR3 amino acids: CSARVIRDFYNEQFF. CDR3 coding DNA: TGCAGTGCTAGGGTTATCCGGGATTTCTACAATGAGCAGTTCTTC.

This clonotype was recorded at least ten times. V is TRBV6-1 and J is TRBJ2-7; D not resolved. The V gene's germline CDR1 is MNHNS and CDR2 SASEGT. The CDR3 totals 13 residues. V shed 4 bases and J shed 1 base, with 8 bases lying between them. CDR3 protein: CASSVPESYEQYF. In DNA, the CDR3 is TGTGCCAGCAGTGTTCCAGAGTCCTACGAGCAGTACTTC.

This clonotype came up a few times. CDR3 residues: CASSPHSGNSDTQYF. The CDR3 coding sequence is TGTGCCAGCAGCCCTCACTCAGGGAATTCAGATACGCAGTATTTT. J is TRBJ2-3 and V is TRBV7-2; possibly TRBD1 for D (5 bases). V gave up 5 bases and J gave up 4 bases, with 16 bases separating them. Germline V gene sequence: CDR1 SGHTA, CDR2 FQGNSA. The CDR3 is 15 amino acids. Together with reference TRBV7-2 and TRBJ2-3, the CDR3 gives the full variable domain: GAGVSQSPSNKVTEKGKDVELRCDPISGHTALYWYRQSLGQGLEFLIYFQGNSAPDKSGLPSDRFSAERTGGSVSTLTIQRTQQEDSAVYLCASSPHSGNSDTQYFGPGTRLTVL.

This clonotype was recorded many times. This chain links TRBV7-2 with TRBJ2-3; D perhaps matches TRBD2 (5 bases). V shed 4 bases and J shed 1 base, with 6 bases lying between them. The CDR3 runs to 13 residues. Germline CDR1 is SGHTA and CDR2 is FQGNSA. CDR3 sequence reads: CASSYGGTDTQYF. The CDR3 coding sequence is TGTGCCAGCAGCTACGGGGGCACAGATACGCAGTATTTT.

This clonotype was detected many times. The chain employs TRBV3-1 and TRBJ2-5; weak D call: TRBD2 (5 bases). V dropped 4 bases and J dropped 1 base, with 10 bases sitting between them. There are 14 residues in the CDR3. CDR1 and CDR2 (germline): LGHDT, YNNKEL (reference sequence). CDR3 loop: CASSRGLGQETQYF. Written as DNA, the CDR3 is TGTGCCAGCAGCCGAGGACTGGGCCAAGAGACCCAGTACTTC.

The sample holds many counts of this clonotype. One end of the junction does not line up with germline, which may come from a read error. The V gene is TRBV29-1, the J gene TRBJ2-1, with a tentative D call TRBD1 (6 bases). The CDR3 spans 12 residues. Germline V gene lookup returns CDR1 SQVTM and CDR2 ANQGSEA. The CDR3 nucleotides read TGCAGCGTTGAAAGATCGGACAGCCCGCCGTGCTTC. It translates to CSVERSDSPPCF.

This clonotype showed up many times. The rearrangement uses TRBV10-2 and TRBJ1-2; D is uncertain. The germline V gene has CDR1 WSHSY and CDR2 SAAADI. The ends were cut back, 5 bases at V and 4 bases at J, with 11 bases in the middle. The CDR3 has 13 residues. The DNA for the CDR3 is TGCGCCAGCAGTAGGGAACCTGCCTATGGCTACACCTTC. Translating it yields CASSREPAYGYTF.

This clonotype was observed many times. V and J are TRBV2 and TRBJ2-7, with 11 bases lining up with TRBD2. The V segment lost 4 bases and the J segment 0 bases; nucleotides outside the gene matches: 11. Germline V gives CDR1 SNHLY, CDR2 FYNNEI. The CDR3 is 18 residues long. The CDR3 loop is CASSGRLAGTPSSYEQYF. CDR3 coding DNA: TGTGCCAGCAGTGGACGACTAGCGGGGACACCCAGCTCCTACGAGCAGTACTTC.